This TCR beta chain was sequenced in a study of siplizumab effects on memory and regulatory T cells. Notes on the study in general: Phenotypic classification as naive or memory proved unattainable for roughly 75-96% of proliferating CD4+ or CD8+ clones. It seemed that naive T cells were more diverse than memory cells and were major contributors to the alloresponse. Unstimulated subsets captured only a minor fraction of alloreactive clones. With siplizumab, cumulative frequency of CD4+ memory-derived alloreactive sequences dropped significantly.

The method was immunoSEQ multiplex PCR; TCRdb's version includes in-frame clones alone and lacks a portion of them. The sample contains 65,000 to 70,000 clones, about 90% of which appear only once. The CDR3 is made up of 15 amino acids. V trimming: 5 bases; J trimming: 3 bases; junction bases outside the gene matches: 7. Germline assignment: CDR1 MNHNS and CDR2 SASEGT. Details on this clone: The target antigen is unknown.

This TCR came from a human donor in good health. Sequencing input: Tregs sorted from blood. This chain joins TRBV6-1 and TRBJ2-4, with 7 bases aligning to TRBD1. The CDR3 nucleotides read TGTGCCAGCAGTCGGACAGGCGGGCTCAAAAACATTCAGTACTTC. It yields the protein CASSRTGGLKNIQYF.